This T cell receptor (beta chain) comes out of a study of cytomegalovirus exposure and HLA in healthy donors. Across the study: Out of roughly 170 million T cells, an earlier analysis found over 100 million unique TCR beta sequences in total.

At the time of sampling, donors were nominally healthy, though unrecorded immune exposures were likely. Worth noting for this clone: Antigen: not known.

General study findings and limits: Cytomegalovirus-associated TCR beta chains were listed, numbering approximately 150.

PCR involved 60 Vbeta and 13 Jbeta primers. Sequencing was performed with immunoSEQ multiplex PCR; in TCRdb, only in-frame clones are kept and a portion is missing. The sample holds about 150,000 clones, around 80% seen once. V lost 8 bases to trimming and J lost 4 bases; unmatched junction nucleotides: 8. This CDR3 has 14 residues. The germline V gene has CDR1 MNHNY and CDR2 SVGAGI (reference sequence). The gene calls are TRBV6-6 and TRBJ2-7; 10 nucleotides agree with TRBD2. The source of this sequence is a man aged 30 to 45 in good health and CMV-seropositive. Sequenced: PBMCs. For the CDR3, the DNA is TGTGCCAGCGGCAAACTAGCGGGATCGTACGAGCAGTACTTC. Its translation is CASGKLAGSYEQYF.